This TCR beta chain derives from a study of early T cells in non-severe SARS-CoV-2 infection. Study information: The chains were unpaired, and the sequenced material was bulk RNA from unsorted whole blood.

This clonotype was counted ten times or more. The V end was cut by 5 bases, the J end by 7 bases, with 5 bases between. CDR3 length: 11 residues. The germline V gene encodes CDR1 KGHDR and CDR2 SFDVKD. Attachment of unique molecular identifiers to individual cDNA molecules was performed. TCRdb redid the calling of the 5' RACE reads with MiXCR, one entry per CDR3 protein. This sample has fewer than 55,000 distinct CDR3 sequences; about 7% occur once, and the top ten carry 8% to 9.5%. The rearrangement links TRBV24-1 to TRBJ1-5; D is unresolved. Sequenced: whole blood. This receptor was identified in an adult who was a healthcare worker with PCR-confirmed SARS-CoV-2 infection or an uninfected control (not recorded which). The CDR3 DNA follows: TGTGCCACCAGTGTTTGGCAGCCCCAGCATTTT. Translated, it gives CATSVWQPQHF.